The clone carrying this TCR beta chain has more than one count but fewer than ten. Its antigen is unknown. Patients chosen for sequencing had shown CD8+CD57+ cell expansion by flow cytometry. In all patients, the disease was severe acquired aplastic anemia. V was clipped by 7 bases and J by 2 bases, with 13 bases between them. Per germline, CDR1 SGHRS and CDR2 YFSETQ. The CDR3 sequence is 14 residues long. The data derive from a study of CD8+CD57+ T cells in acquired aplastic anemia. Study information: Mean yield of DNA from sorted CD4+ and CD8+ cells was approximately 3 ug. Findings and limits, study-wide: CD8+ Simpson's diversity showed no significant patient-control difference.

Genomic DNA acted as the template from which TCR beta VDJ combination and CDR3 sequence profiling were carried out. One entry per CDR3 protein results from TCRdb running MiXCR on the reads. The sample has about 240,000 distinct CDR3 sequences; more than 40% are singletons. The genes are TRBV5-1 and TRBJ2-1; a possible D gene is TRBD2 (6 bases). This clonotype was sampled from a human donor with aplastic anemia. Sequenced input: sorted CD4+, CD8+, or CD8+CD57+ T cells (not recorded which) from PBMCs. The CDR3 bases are TGCGCCAGCTTAGTGGGAGGCCCCTACAATGAGCAGTTCTTC. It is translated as CASLVGGPYNEQFF.